Following are 20 T cell receptor beta chains from one sample sequenced in a study of T-cell reconstitution after alpha-beta-depleted transplantation in children. TCRbeta library preparation incorporated unique molecular identifiers. TCRdb redid the calling of the PCR reads with MiXCR, one entry per CDR3 protein. Of hundreds of thousands of distinct CDR3 sequences in the sample, around 14% were seen once. The specimen comprised PBMCs, sampled before TCRalphabeta/CD19-depleted stem cell transplant. The receptors derive from a girl aged 2 to 10 with congenital amegakaryocytic thrombocytopenia, due to receive a stem cell transplant.

This clonotype occurred a few times. The J gene is TRBJ2-1, the V gene TRBV5-1; 15 bases map to TRBD2. The ends lost 4 bases at V and 8 bases at J; junction bases unmatched: 4. CDR3 length: 15 amino acids. From germline, CDR1 is SGHRS and CDR2 YFSETQ. The CDR3 coding sequence is TGCGCCAGCAGCCAGGGGACTAGCGGGAGGTATGAGCAGTTCTTC. Translating gives CASSQGTSGRYEQFF.

This clonotype was seen at least ten times. The chain has TRBV7-2 and TRBJ2-1; D may be TRBD1 (6 bases). Trimming took off 2 bases at V and 4 bases at J, with 12 bases between the two ends. This CDR3 spans 15 amino acids. Germline V gene sequence: CDR1 SGHTA, CDR2 FQGNSA. The CDR3 loop reads CASSLIGRGYNEQFF. As DNA, the CDR3 is TGTGCCAGCAGCTTAATAGGAAGGGGGTACAATGAGCAGTTCTTC.

This clonotype appeared a few times. The chain couples TRBV3-1 to TRBJ2-5; D is possibly TRBD1 or TRBD2 (5 bases each). Deletions cut 10 bases from V and 5 bases from J, with 14 bases between. CDR1 and CDR2 from the germline V gene are LGHDT and YNNKEL (reference sequence). CDR3 length: 12 residues. CDR3 residues: CATARGDETQYF. In DNA form, the CDR3 reads TGTGCCACCGCGAGGGGAGACGAGACCCAGTACTTC.

The chain joins TRBV5-1 to TRBJ2-1; the match to TRBD2 covers 10 bases. Germline V CDR1 and CDR2: SGHRS, YFSETQ. The CDR3 runs 15 residues. The J segment lost 8 bases and the V segment lost 7 bases, leaving 12 bases of the junction unmatched. The CDR3 DNA sequence: TGCGCCAGCCGCCTAGCGGGAGTAGTGGTGGATGAGCAGTTCTTC. This codes for CASRLAGVVVDEQFF.

This clonotype has at least ten counts. The chain has TRBV12-3 or TRBV12-4 and TRBJ2-5; D remains unclear. V was trimmed by 7 bases and J by 5 bases, leaving 14 bases between them. The CDR3 is 13 residues long. The CDR3: CASTADLLETQYF. The CDR3 nucleotides are TGTGCCAGCACCGCGGACCTCCTGGAGACCCAGTACTTC.

The chain employs TRBV12-3 or TRBV12-4 and TRBJ2-1; D possibly corresponds to TRBD2 (6 bases). CDR3 size: 14 residues. V lost 3 bases to trimming and J lost 7 bases, with 13 bases between them. CDR3 sequence reads: CASSFLGGGNEQFF. DNA of the CDR3: TGTGCCAGCAGTTTCCTGGGAGGAGGGAATGAGCAGTTCTTC.

The table lists this clonotype with a few counts. V gene TRBV20-1 combines with J gene TRBJ2-7; TRBD2 is a possible D gene (6 bases). This CDR3 is 16 amino acids long. V was clipped by 0 bases and J by 1 base, with 16 bases between them. Germline CDR1 reads DFQATT; CDR2 reads SNEGSKA (reference sequence). The CDR3 loop reads CSARDLWVAESYEQYF. In DNA, the CDR3 is TGCAGTGCTAGAGATCTCTGGGTAGCGGAGTCCTACGAGCAGTACTTC.

This clonotype was picked up many times. CDR3 sequence reads: CASSLRLAGILQETQYF. CDR3 DNA: TGCGCCAGCAGCTTGAGGCTAGCGGGAATACTTCAAGAGACCCAGTACTTC. This chain joins TRBV5-1 and TRBJ2-5; 9 bases line up with TRBD2. J gave up 2 bases and V 1 base, and 9 bases lay outside the gene matches. CDR3 size: 17 residues. The germline V gene has CDR1 SGHRS and CDR2 YFSETQ.

This clonotype was recorded many times. The rearrangement uses TRBV7-3 and TRBJ1-1; D unclear. The CDR3 is 13 amino acids. Trimming removed 6 bases at V and 0 bases at J, with 8 bases between. The germline V gene encodes CDR1 SGHTA and CDR2 FQGTGA. CDR3 coding DNA: TGTGCCAGCAGACTTGATATGAACACTGAAGCTTTCTTT. Encoded protein: CASRLDMNTEAFF.

This clonotype was recorded at least ten times. The chain couples TRBV7-9 to TRBJ2-7; no definite D call. V lost 3 bases to trimming and J lost 2 bases, with 11 bases between them. The germline gives CDR1 SEHNR, CDR2 FQNEAQ (reference sequence). The CDR3 loop spans 14 amino acids. This CDR3 reads CASSFLGRPYEQYF. CDR3 in DNA: TGTGCCAGCAGCTTTTTAGGCCGGCCCTACGAGCAGTACTTC.

A few counts support this clonotype. The V gene is TRBV7-9, the J gene TRBJ1-1; D remains unclear. The CDR3 loop spans 12 amino acids. Germline loops: CDR1 SEHNR, CDR2 FQNEAQ (reference sequence). V was clipped by 5 bases and J by 1 base, with 5 bases between them. CDR3 residues: CASSGKNTEAFF. The CDR3 DNA reads TGTGCCAGCAGCGGGAAGAACACTGAAGCTTTCTTT.

This clonotype has at least ten counts. CDR3 nucleotide sequence: TGCAGTGCTAGAGATCGAAGGCAAATGCAAGAGACCCAGTACTTC. Translation gives CSARDRRQMQETQYF. The chain links TRBV20-1 to TRBJ2-5; D remains unclear. This CDR3 is 15 amino acids long. Germline assignment: CDR1 DFQATT and CDR2 SNEGSKA (reference sequence). Trimming took off 0 bases at V and 2 bases at J, with 13 bases between the two ends.

V is TRBV7-8 and J is TRBJ2-7; the match to TRBD2 covers 9 bases. Germline CDR1 reads SGHVS; CDR2 reads FQNEAQ. V lost 3 bases, J lost 0 bases, and 3 bases stayed unmatched. The CDR3 is 15 amino acids. This chain's CDR3 is CASSFSGSLSYEQYF. The CDR3 coding sequence is TGTGCCAGCAGCTTTAGCGGGAGTCTCTCCTACGAGCAGTACTTC.

This clonotype was counted many times. V and J are TRBV7-6 and TRBJ1-1; no clear D. CDR1 and CDR2 (germline): SGHVS, FNYEAQ. Between the trimmed V and J ends, which lost 7 bases and 8 bases, there was a span of 11 bases. The CDR3 sequence is 11 residues long. CDR3: CASNPLEEAFF. Here the CDR3 DNA reads TGTGCCAGCAACCCCCTCGAAGAAGCTTTCTTT.

CDR3 nucleotide sequence: TGTGCCAGCAGCCCAAGACGGGCTAGCGGGAGGGAACTAGCCAAAAACATTCAGTACTTC. Residues: CASSPRRASGRELAKNIQYF. The chain carries TRBV3-1 and TRBJ2-4, with 12 bases aligning to TRBD2. Germline CDR1 LGHDT, CDR2 YNNKEL (reference sequence). V shed 4 bases, J shed 0 bases, and the junction held 13 bases outside the gene matches. There are 20 residues in the CDR3.

This clonotype was counted at least ten times. This chain uses TRBV6-1 with TRBJ1-3, with D hard to call. This CDR3 region has 14 residues. The germline V gene has CDR1 MNHNS and CDR2 SASEGT. With 6 bases removed from V and 2 bases from J, the gap between germline ends came to 11 bases. Written as DNA, the CDR3 is TGTGCCAGCAGGGATCCTAGTGCTGGAAACACCATATATTTT. Its translation: CASRDPSAGNTIYF.

This clonotype was observed at least ten times. The chain carries TRBV7-3 and TRBJ2-3; unclear D gene. The V gene lost 5 bases and the J gene lost 1 base, with 7 bases spanning the gap. CDR1 is SGHTA and CDR2 is FQGTGA in the germline V gene. This CDR3 comprises 13 residues. The CDR3 loop reads CASSTTGTDTQYF. In DNA form, the CDR3 reads TGTGCCAGCAGCACTACCGGCACAGATACGCAGTATTTT.

The V gene is TRBV15, the J gene TRBJ2-5; possible D gene TRBD1, 7 bases. The V end was cut by 5 bases, the J end by 1 base, with 17 bases between. Germline V gives CDR1 LNHNV, CDR2 YYDKDF (reference sequence). CDR3 size: 16 residues. CDR3 region: CATSARDRAVQETQYF. In DNA, the CDR3 is TGTGCCACCAGCGCGCGGGACAGAGCCGTCCAAGAGACCCAGTACTTC.

This clonotype was observed a handful of times. The rearrangement uses TRBV7-8 and TRBJ2-7, with TRBD1 matching over 7 bases. V trimming: 4 bases; J trimming: 9 bases; junction bases outside the gene matches: 12. Germline CDR1 and CDR2: SGHVS and FQNEAQ. CDR3 length: 14 residues. The CDR3 region has the DNA TGTGCCAGCAGCTCCGGGACAGCGGTATTCGGGCAGTACTTC. It is translated as CASSSGTAVFGQYF.

This clonotype was detected many times. The CDR3 protein is CASSPLAGRNEQFF. CDR3 sequence (DNA): TGTGCCAGCAGCCCTTTAGCGGGAAGGAATGAGCAGTTCTTC. The V call is TRBV14, the J call TRBJ2-1; TRBD2 matches at 8 bases. CDR1 and CDR2 (germline): SGHDN, FVKESK. The CDR3 is 14 residues long. V shed 4 bases and J 7 bases; nucleotides not matched to a gene: 6. The full variable domain, rest sourced from reference TRBV14 and TRBJ2-1, is EAGVTQFPSHSVIEKGQTVTLRCDPISGHDNLYWYRRVMGKEIKFLLHFVKESKQDESGMPNNRFLAERTGGTYSTLKVQPAELEDSGVYFCASSPLAGRNEQFFGPGTRLTVL.